The 19 T cell receptor delta chains reported below all come from one sample, sequenced in a study of γδ T cells in repeated Plasmodium falciparum infection. TCRdb made new clone calls on the multiplex PCR reads using CATT. This repertoire shows about 93,000 delta-chain clones, roughly 0.9% found once; its top ten account for over 8.5%. Flow sorting of PBMC yielded separate Vgamma9/Vdelta2+ and Vdelta2-negative gammadelta T cell populations for bulk repertoire analysis. Sequenced material: gamma-delta T cells from blood. All receptors derive from a pool of human donors (malaria-infected and uninfected, not separated).

On this clone: The protein given by TCRdb reflects a much larger clone and differs at residue 9 from this DNA's translation, likely from a read error; the protein shown is the DNA's translation. The V gene is TRDV1, the J gene TRDJ1; a possible D gene is TRDD2 (5 bases). Germline matching of the DNA provided the J gene here, since TCRdb leaves it blank. The V end lost 0 bases, the J end lost 0 bases, and 20 bases lay between the germline ends. Germline CDR1 TSWWSYY, CDR2 QGS. The CDR3 totals 19 residues. The CDR3 nucleotides are TGTGCTCTTGGGGAACTTGAGAGAGACCTACCTCGTAACACCGATAAACTCATCTTT. Translated, it gives CALGELERDLPRNTDKLIF.

Comments on this clone: TCRdb shows a much larger clone's protein in place of this DNA's translation, and the two differ at residue 15, likely through a read error; the protein shown is translated from the DNA. The chain combines TRDV1 with TRDJ1; D tentatively fits TRDD2 or TRDD3 (8 bases each). TCRdb offers no J gene call, so here the DNA was matched to germline to obtain one. Germline V gene sequence: CDR1 TSWWSYY, CDR2 QGS. This CDR3 is built from 20 residues. V was clipped by 1 base and J by 7 bases, with 31 bases between them. CDR3 coding DNA: TGTGCTCTTGGGGAACCTAACGACTTCCTACAACCTGGGGGACCCCTTAAACTCATCTTT. Its translation is CALGEPNDFLQPGGPLKLIF.

The sample holds a few counts of this clone. One base separates it from a far larger clone, so it is likely a read error. In the same sample, other DNA sequences code for this CDR3. This CDR3 is CALGEPHTRPSTKFNWGIHSDKLIF. The CDR3 DNA follows: TGTGCTCTAGGGGAACCCCATACCAGGCCTTCTACCAAGTTTAACTGGGGGATACACTCCGATAAACTCATCTTT. The chain combines TRDV1 with TRDJ1; 12 bases align to TRDD3. TCRdb records no J gene; here it was assigned by comparing the DNA to germline. Germline lookup yields CDR1 TSWWSYY and CDR2 QGS. This CDR3 has 25 residues.

Concerning this clone itself: The TCRdb record carries a much larger clone's protein, which differs from this DNA's translation at residue 19; a read error is the likely cause, and the protein listed here is the DNA translation. No call exists for the J gene, whereas the V gene is TRDV2; TRDD3 reflects the table's D call only, with no check against the DNA. This CDR3 comprises 21 residues. Germline CDR1 is GEAIGNYY and CDR2 is EKD. The CDR3 DNA reads as TGTGCCTGTGACACCGCGGCGGCGGGGGGATATAGCTCCTGGGACACCCGACAGACGTTTTTC. It codes for CACDTAAAGGYSSWDTRQTFF.

On this clone: The protein held in TCRdb is that of a much larger clone and does not match this DNA's translation at residue 3, likely because of a read error; the protein shown is translated from the DNA. This chain uses TRDV2 with TRDJ1; TRDD3 matches 8 bases. Germline matching of the DNA provided the J gene here, since TCRdb leaves it blank. The CDR3 has 16 residues. Germline CDR1 is GEAIGNYY and CDR2 is EKD. CDR3 protein: CARDRVLGAYTDKLIF. In DNA, the CDR3 is TGTGCCCGTGACAGAGTACTGGGGGCCTACACCGATAAACTCATCTTT.

Turning to this clone: The TCRdb protein comes from a much larger clone and disagrees with this DNA's translation at residue 7, likely due to a read error; the protein given here is derived from the DNA. This chain uses TRDV2 with TRDJ1, with D possibly matching TRDD3 (5 bases). TCRdb does not report a J gene; here it was assigned by matching the DNA to germline references. The CDR3 is 16 residues long. Trimming stripped 4 bases from V and 0 bases from J, with 17 bases between. The germline V gene has CDR1 GEAIGNYY and CDR2 EKD. CDR3 protein: CACEQLEAPYTDKLIF. CDR3 DNA: TGTGCCTGTGAGCAACTGGAGGCCCCGTACACCGATAAACTCATCTTT.

Comments on this clone: With only one base between it and a far larger clone, this is likely a read error. Other DNA sequences in the same sample also yield this CDR3. This rearrangement joins TRDV1 to TRDJ1; TRDD3 agrees at 12 bases. Assignment of the J gene here rests on matching the DNA to germline, because TCRdb gives none. The CDR3 contains 19 residues. In germline, CDR1 is TSWWSYY, CDR2 QGS. The CDR3 is CALGELSGGYATDTDKLIF. The CDR3 nucleotides read TGTGCCCTTGGGGAACTATCTGGGGGATACGCGACTGACACCGATAAACTCATCTTT.

Remarks on this clone: TCRdb assigns this DNA the protein of a much larger clone, which departs from its translation at residue 11; this likely reflects a read error, and the protein shown comes from translating the DNA. The chain joins TRDV2 to TRDJ2, with 7 nucleotides matching TRDD3. Germline values: CDR1 GEAIGNYY, CDR2 EKD. This CDR3 region has 19 residues. The J segment lost 0 bases and the V segment lost 0 bases, leaving 12 bases of the junction unmatched. As DNA, the CDR3 is TGTGCCTGTGACACCCTGGGGGGGGACCCAACAGCTTTGACAGCACAACTCTTCTTT. Its protein product is CACDTLGGDPTALTAQLFF.

This clone has ten or more counts. This sequence joins TRDV1 and TRDJ1; TRDD3 aligns across 9 bases. V lost 3 bases to trimming and J lost 2 bases; unmatched junction nucleotides: 28. The CDR3 sequence is 23 residues long. CDR1 is TSWWSYY and CDR2 is QGS in the germline V gene. The CDR3 protein is CALGDPLGLPTWWGIKETDKLIF. The DNA of the CDR3 is TGTGCTCTTGGGGACCCCCTCGGCCTCCCTACCTGGTGGGGGATAAAAGAGACCGATAAACTCATCTTT.

This clone was recorded a few times. Given a far larger clone just one base away, this is likely a sequencing read error. Other nucleotide sequences in the sample specify the same CDR3. The J gene is TRDJ1, the V gene TRDV2, with 13 bases aligning to TRDD3. Here the J gene came from matching the DNA to germline, since TCRdb omits it. J lost 1 base, V lost 3 bases, and 13 bases had no gene match. The germline gives CDR1 GEAIGNYY, CDR2 EKD. The CDR3 runs 19 residues. CDR3 loop: CACDPLTGGYASFTDKLIF. DNA of the CDR3: TGTGCCTGTGACCCCTTGACTGGGGGATACGCGTCTTTCACCGATAAACTCATCTTT.

As concerns this clone: The protein TCRdb lists belongs to a much larger clone and differs from this DNA's translation at residue 4, which points to a read error; the protein shown is made from the DNA. This chain uses TRDV2 with TRDJ1; no reliable D call. The J gene is absent in TCRdb and was assigned here via DNA matching to germline. The CDR3 runs 16 residues. Germline V gives CDR1 GEAIGNYY, CDR2 EKD. CDR3 residues: CACGTILRKATDKLIF. As DNA, the CDR3 is TGTGCCTGTGGCACCATTCTCCGCAAGGCCACCGATAAACTCATCTTT.

In the case of this clone: For this DNA, TCRdb reports the protein of a much larger clone, which diverges at residue 14, most likely from a read error; the protein presented here is translated directly from the DNA. V gene TRDV1 combines with J gene TRDJ1; TRDD3 matches at 8 bases. TCRdb gives no J gene; it was assigned here by matching the DNA to germline. The V gene's germline CDR1 is TSWWSYY and CDR2 QGS. CDR3 length: 19 residues. V lost 0 bases and J lost 3; bases outside the gene matches: 15. Here the CDR3 reads CALGELSYQGDSYADKLIF. For the CDR3, the DNA is TGTGCTCTTGGGGAACTATCCTACCAGGGGGATAGCTACGCCGATAAACTCATCTTT.

For this clone: Translating this DNA gives a protein that differs at residue 11 from the TCRdb one, which belongs to a much larger clone; a read error is likely, and the protein shown is this translation. The CDR3 coding sequence is TGTGCCTGTGTCCAACTGGGGGTAGAATCCCGGGACACCCGACAGATGTTTTTC. Translating it yields CACVQLGVESRDTRQMFF. The chain employs TRDV2 and TRDJ3; 8 bases align to TRDD3. The J gene is absent in TCRdb and was assigned here via DNA matching to germline. CDR3 size: 18 residues. Unmatched junction bases numbered 13, after V lost 5 bases and J lost 5 bases. Germline assignment: CDR1 GEAIGNYY and CDR2 EKD.

Details on this clone: This is likely an artifact of a read error, given a far larger clone one base away. This sample includes further DNA sequences coding for the same CDR3. The gene calls are TRDV2 and TRDJ1; 7 positions match TRDD3. The J gene is absent in TCRdb and was assigned here via DNA matching to germline. The CDR3 covers 15 residues. Germline assignment: CDR1 GEAIGNYY and CDR2 EKD. DNA for the CDR3: TGTGCCTGTGACGCCGTGGGGGAAAACACCGACAAACTCATCTTT. Protein: CACDAVGENTDKLIF.

This clone showed up just a few times. The protein that TCRdb holds for this DNA derives from a much larger clone and differs from the translated DNA at residue 5, which likely indicates a read error; the protein shown here is translated from the DNA. The chain combines TRDV1 with TRDJ1, with 7 bases aligning to TRDD3. Germline values: CDR1 TSWWSYY, CDR2 QGS. The CDR3 has 18 amino acids. V shed 8 bases, J shed 0 bases, and the junction held 18 bases outside the gene matches. The CDR3 here is CALRQFPPSTGDTDKLIF. The CDR3, as DNA: TGTGCTCTTAGGCAATTTCCTCCCTCGACTGGGGACACCGATAAACTCATCTTT.

Remarks on this clone: A far larger clone is just one base off, so this is likely a read error. Other nucleotide sequences in the sample specify the same CDR3. V gene TRDV2 combines with J gene TRDJ1; 10 bases are a match to TRDD3. As TCRdb names no J gene, one was assigned here on the basis of a DNA match to germline. Germline loops: CDR1 GEAIGNYY, CDR2 EKD. CDR3 length: 22 amino acids. The V gene end was trimmed by 4 bases and the J gene end by 0 bases; junction bases not matched to a gene: 25. The CDR3 loop is CACDTVRGDTHRRPSYTDKLIF. As DNA, the CDR3 is TGTGCCTGTGATACCGTTCGGGGGGATACGCACCGGAGGCCTTCGTACACCGATAAACTCATCTTT.

There are a few counts of this clone. A far more abundant clone sits one base away, making this likely a read error. The chain combines TRDV1 with TRDJ1; tentative D call: TRDD3 (6 bases). TCRdb carries no J gene annotation; the J gene was assigned here by matching the DNA with germline. V gave up 1 base and J gave up 5 bases, with 23 bases separating them. Per germline, CDR1 TSWWSYY and CDR2 QGS. The CDR3 totals 18 residues. Here the CDR3 reads CALGERGPTIRGTDKLIF. Written as DNA, the CDR3 is TGTGCTCTTGGGGAACGAGGCCCTACTATACGGGGGACGGATAAACTCATCTTT.

Note on this clone: The mismatch at residue 3 between this DNA's translation and the TCRdb protein of a much larger clone likely reflects a read error; the protein shown is translated from the DNA. This chain joins TRDV2 and TRDJ1, with TRDD3 matching over 10 bases. Matching the DNA to germline supplied the J gene, which TCRdb does not give. Germline CDR1 is GEAIGNYY and CDR2 is EKD. CDR3 length equals 19 residues. The CDR3 is CASDSVLIPTGGFTDKLIF. The CDR3 DNA sequence: TGTGCCAGTGACTCCGTTTTGATCCCTACTGGGGGATTCACCGATAAACTCATCTTT.

As to this clone: TCRdb records a much larger clone's protein for this DNA, with a difference at residue 5 that likely arises from a read error; the protein given is the translation of the DNA. The chain employs TRDV1 and TRDJ1, with 7 positions matching TRDD3. No J gene was available from TCRdb, and it was assigned here by a germline match of the DNA. The CDR3 runs 21 residues. Trimming cost V 4 bases and J 0 bases; bases outside gene matches: 23. Germline V gene sequence: CDR1 TSWWSYY, CDR2 QGS. DNA for the CDR3: TGTGCTCTTGGGGGACTACCTAATTTCTGGGGGTCCCATTATCACACCGATAAACTCATCTTT. Translated: CALGGLPNFWGSHYHTDKLIF.